These T cell receptor beta chains were read from a single sample in a study of cytomegalovirus exposure and HLA in healthy donors. The table came from immunoSEQ multiplex PCR; TCRdb's copy has only in-frame clones and leaves some out. The sample shows more than 150,000 clones, around 78% of them seen only once. The sample was PBMCs. All receptors derive from a middle-aged man in good health and CMV-seronegative. The CDR3 runs from the conserved cysteine through the conserved F or W. A D gene is named only where the DNA matches it firmly. Clone size is shown for a subset of rows, as once, few, many or a class of expanded clone.

abundance: NA; j_gene: TRBJ2-7; v_gene: TRBV18; d_gene: TRBD1; CDR3aa: CASSDRSYEQYF; CDR3nt: TGTGCCAGCTCGGACAGGTCCTACGAGCAGTACTTC
abundance: NA; j_gene: TRBJ1-4; v_gene: TRBV4-1; d_gene: TRBD1; CDR3aa: CASSRALTGLEPNEKLFF; CDR3nt: TGCGCCAGCAGCCGTGCGCTGACAGGGTTGGAGCCTAATGAAAAACTGTTTTTT
abundance: NA; j_gene: TRBJ2-7; v_gene: TRBV6-5; d_gene: NA; CDR3aa: CAIADYEQYF; CDR3nt: TGTGCCATAGCAGACTACGAGCAGTACTTC
abundance: few; j_gene: TRBJ1-1; v_gene: TRBV29-1; d_gene: NA; CDR3aa: CSVAREDTEAFF; CDR3nt: TGCAGCGTGGCAAGGGAGGACACTGAAGCTTTCTTT
abundance: few; j_gene: TRBJ2-2; v_gene: TRBV30; d_gene: TRBD2; CDR3aa: CAWSPMAGVGGAGELFF; CDR3nt: TGTGCCTGGAGTCCAATGGCGGGAGTAGGAGGGGCCGGGGAGCTGTTTTTT
abundance: once; j_gene: TRBJ1-1; v_gene: TRBV13; d_gene: TRBD1; CDR3aa: CASRLTGTENTEAFF; CDR3nt: TGTGCCAGCAGACTTACCGGGACAGAGAACACTGAAGCTTTCTTT
abundance: NA; j_gene: TRBJ1-4; v_gene: TRBV28; d_gene: NA; CDR3aa: CASSFSGGNEKLFF; CDR3nt: TGTGCCAGCAGTTTCTCTGGGGGGAATGAAAAACTGTTTTTT
abundance: NA; j_gene: TRBJ2-3; v_gene: TRBV4-1; d_gene: TRBD2; CDR3aa: CASSQDLLREADTQYF; CDR3nt: TGCGCCAGCAGCCAAGATTTACTGCGGGAGGCAGATACGCAGTATTTT
abundance: once; j_gene: TRBJ1-3; v_gene: TRBV30; d_gene: NA; CDR3aa: CAWSEMAAGNTIYF; CDR3nt: TGTGCCTGGAGCGAAATGGCAGCTGGAAACACCATATATTTT
abundance: NA; j_gene: TRBJ2-7; v_gene: TRBV2; d_gene: TRBD2; CDR3aa: CASRDYGEQYF; CDR3nt: TGTGCCAGCCGGGACTACGGCGAGCAGTACTTC
abundance: once; j_gene: TRBJ2-3; v_gene: TRBV12-5; d_gene: TRBD1; CDR3aa: CASGAGTASTDTQYF; CDR3nt: TGTGCTAGTGGGGCTGGGACAGCTTCTACAGATACGCAGTATTTT
abundance: NA; j_gene: TRBJ2-1; v_gene: TRBV7-8; d_gene: TRBD2; CDR3aa: CASRPWTSYNEQFF; CDR3nt: TGTGCCAGCAGACCCTGGACTAGCTACAATGAGCAGTTCTTC
abundance: NA; j_gene: TRBJ2-7; v_gene: TRBV5-6; d_gene: NA; CDR3aa: CASSLNRDSYEQYF; CDR3nt: TGTGCCAGCAGCTTGAACAGGGACTCCTACGAGCAGTACTTC
abundance: NA; j_gene: TRBJ2-2; v_gene: TRBV2; d_gene: NA; CDR3aa: CASSERRDGGELFF; CDR3nt: TGTGCCAGCAGTGAAAGGCGGGACGGTGGGGAGCTGTTTTTT
abundance: once; j_gene: TRBJ2-5; v_gene: TRBV9; d_gene: NA; CDR3aa: CASSVANQETQYF; CDR3nt: TGTGCCAGCAGCGTAGCTAACCAAGAGACCCAGTACTTC
abundance: NA; j_gene: TRBJ2-7; v_gene: TRBV7-3; d_gene: TRBD2; CDR3aa: CASSFASGGSYEQYF; CDR3nt: TGTGCCAGCAGCTTCGCCTCGGGGGGCTCCTACGAGCAGTACTTC
abundance: NA; j_gene: TRBJ2-2; v_gene: TRBV5-8; d_gene: NA; CDR3aa: CASSGGGIANTGELFF; CDR3nt: TGTGCCAGCAGCGGCGGAGGGATCGCAAACACCGGGGAGCTGTTTTTT
abundance: few; j_gene: TRBJ2-1; v_gene: TRBV4-1; d_gene: TRBD2; CDR3aa: CASSHPGLVVQFF; CDR3nt: TGCGCCAGCAGCCATCCGGGACTAGTGGTGCAGTTCTTC
abundance: few; j_gene: TRBJ2-5; v_gene: TRBV5-1; d_gene: NA; CDR3aa: CASSLGGFDRETQYF; CDR3nt: TGCGCCAGCAGCTTGGGCGGGTTTGATAGGGAGACCCAGTACTTC
abundance: NA; j_gene: TRBJ1-5; v_gene: TRBV18; d_gene: NA; CDR3aa: CASSKGETNNQPQHF; CDR3nt: TGTGCCAGCTCAAAGGGGGAGACGAACAATCAGCCCCAGCATTTT
abundance: NA; j_gene: TRBJ2-3; v_gene: TRBV6-1; d_gene: NA; CDR3aa: CASSSGQSTDTQYF; CDR3nt: TGTGCCAGCAGTTCGGGACAAAGCACAGATACGCAGTATTTT
abundance: NA; j_gene: TRBJ2-5; v_gene: TRBV11-2; d_gene: TRBD1; CDR3aa: CASRQGAETQYF; CDR3nt: TGTGCCAGCAGACAGGGGGCTGAGACCCAGTACTTC
abundance: once; j_gene: TRBJ2-1; v_gene: TRBV7-2; d_gene: NA; CDR3aa: CASSSTGYNEQFF; CDR3nt: TGTGCCAGCAGCTCTACGGGTTACAATGAGCAGTTCTTC
abundance: NA; j_gene: TRBJ2-7; v_gene: TRBV2; d_gene: TRBD2; CDR3aa: CASRGFAGGNEQYF; CDR3nt: TGTGCCAGCAGGGGGTTCGCGGGAGGAAACGAGCAGTACTTC
abundance: few; j_gene: TRBJ2-4; v_gene: TRBV9; d_gene: NA; CDR3aa: CASSVGGGSQYF; CDR3nt: TGTGCCAGCAGCGTAGGGGGAGGTAGTCAGTACTTC
abundance: NA; j_gene: TRBJ2-1; v_gene: TRBV19; d_gene: TRBD1; CDR3aa: CASSMLGTGKSPRQFF; CDR3nt: TGTGCCAGTAGTATGCTTGGGACAGGGAAATCCCCACGGCAGTTCTTC
abundance: NA; j_gene: TRBJ1-2; v_gene: TRBV7-8; d_gene: NA; CDR3aa: CASSLFARAANYGYTF; CDR3nt: TGTGCCAGCAGCTTATTTGCCAGGGCGGCTAACTATGGCTACACCTTC
abundance: once; j_gene: TRBJ1-2; v_gene: TRBV6-5; d_gene: NA; CDR3aa: CASSPGDANYGYTF; CDR3nt: TGTGCCAGCAGTCCAGGGGACGCTAACTATGGCTACACCTTC
abundance: NA; j_gene: TRBJ2-7; v_gene: TRBV2; d_gene: TRBD2; CDR3aa: CASSSGRSSYEQYF; CDR3nt: TGTGCCAGTTCTAGCGGGAGGAGCTCCTACGAGCAGTACTTC
abundance: once; j_gene: TRBJ2-7; v_gene: TRBV9; d_gene: NA; CDR3aa: CASSVSPTVSYEQYF; CDR3nt: TGTGCCAGCAGCGTAAGTCCAACGGTATCCTACGAGCAGTACTTC
abundance: NA; j_gene: TRBJ2-1; v_gene: TRBV19; d_gene: NA; CDR3aa: CASSILTSSYNEQFF; CDR3nt: TGTGCCAGTAGTATATTGACTAGCTCCTACAATGAGCAGTTCTTC
abundance: NA; j_gene: TRBJ2-3; v_gene: TRBV11-1; d_gene: TRBD2; CDR3aa: CASSFRGGADTQYF; CDR3nt: TGTGCCAGCAGCTTCCGGGGGGGCGCAGATACGCAGTATTTT
abundance: NA; j_gene: TRBJ1-1; v_gene: TRBV9; d_gene: NA; CDR3aa: CASSVDGGNTEAFF; CDR3nt: TGTGCCAGCAGCGTAGACGGGGGAAACACTGAAGCTTTCTTT
abundance: NA; j_gene: TRBJ2-2; v_gene: TRBV7-9; d_gene: TRBD1; CDR3aa: CASSSVPGQGPNTGELFF; CDR3nt: TGTGCCAGCAGCTCGGTCCCGGGACAGGGGCCGAACACCGGGGAGCTGTTTTTT
abundance: few; j_gene: TRBJ1-2; v_gene: TRBV18; d_gene: NA; CDR3aa: CASSPPAGNYGYTF; CDR3nt: TGTGCCAGCTCACCACCAGCGGGGAACTATGGCTACACCTTC
abundance: NA; j_gene: TRBJ2-3; v_gene: TRBV28; d_gene: TRBD2; CDR3aa: CASSFAIGGRARDTQYF; CDR3nt: TGTGCCAGCAGTTTCGCGATTGGCGGGAGGGCCAGAGATACGCAGTATTTT
abundance: NA; j_gene: TRBJ2-1; v_gene: TRBV2; d_gene: TRBD2; CDR3aa: CATTLGGGEQFF; CDR3nt: TGTGCCACCACCTTGGGGGGAGGGGAGCAGTTCTTC
abundance: NA; j_gene: TRBJ1-4; v_gene: TRBV27; d_gene: TRBD1; CDR3aa: CASRTGGIYEKLFF; CDR3nt: TGTGCCAGCAGGACAGGGGGCATTTATGAAAAACTGTTTTTT
abundance: NA; j_gene: TRBJ2-5; v_gene: TRBV2; d_gene: TRBD1; CDR3aa: CASSQGEETQYF; CDR3nt: TGTGCCAGCAGCCAGGGGGAAGAGACCCAGTACTTC
abundance: NA; j_gene: TRBJ1-1; v_gene: TRBV2; d_gene: TRBD1; CDR3aa: CASRRQGGTEAFF; CDR3nt: TGTGCCAGCAGGCGACAGGGGGGCACTGAAGCTTTCTTT
abundance: NA; j_gene: TRBJ1-3; v_gene: TRBV4-1; d_gene: NA; CDR3aa: CASSQGRNTIYF; CDR3nt: TGCGCCAGCAGCCAAGGGCGAAACACCATATATTTT
abundance: NA; j_gene: TRBJ2-7; v_gene: TRBV6-1; d_gene: NA; CDR3aa: CASSEADSYEQYF; CDR3nt: TGTGCCAGCAGTGAGGCTGACAGCTACGAGCAGTACTTC
abundance: NA; j_gene: TRBJ2-7; v_gene: TRBV11-2; d_gene: TRBD2; CDR3aa: CASSQGAGGLYEQYF; CDR3nt: TGTGCCAGCAGCCAAGGGGCGGGAGGGCTTTACGAGCAGTACTTC
abundance: NA; j_gene: TRBJ2-7; v_gene: TRBV4-2; d_gene: TRBD2; CDR3aa: CASSQASGTSYEQYF; CDR3nt: TGTGCCAGCAGCCAGGCTAGCGGAACCTCCTACGAGCAGTACTTC
abundance: NA; j_gene: TRBJ1-4; v_gene: TRBV6-6; d_gene: NA; CDR3aa: CASSYSTGGINEKLFF; CDR3nt: TGTGCCAGCAGTTACTCGACTGGGGGGATTAATGAAAAACTGTTTTTT
abundance: NA; j_gene: TRBJ2-1; v_gene: TRBV19; d_gene: TRBD2; CDR3aa: CASSIGGGLAGFNEQFF; CDR3nt: TGTGCCAGTAGTATAGGGGGGGGACTAGCGGGATTTAATGAGCAGTTCTTC
abundance: NA; j_gene: TRBJ1-2; v_gene: TRBV5-6; d_gene: TRBD1; CDR3aa: CASSLVPGQGAVGYGYTF; CDR3nt: TGTGCCAGCAGCTTGGTCCCGGGACAGGGGGCTGTTGGCTATGGCTACACCTTC
abundance: NA; j_gene: TRBJ2-2; v_gene: TRBV5-1; d_gene: TRBD2; CDR3aa: CASIPLPGLDTGELFF; CDR3nt: TGCGCCAGCATCCCTTTACCGGGACTAGACACCGGGGAGCTGTTTTTT
abundance: NA; j_gene: TRBJ1-1; v_gene: TRBV5-5; d_gene: NA; CDR3aa: CASSFWLNTEAFF; CDR3nt: TGTGCCAGCAGCTTTTGGCTGAACACTGAAGCTTTCTTT
abundance: NA; j_gene: TRBJ1-1; v_gene: TRBV19; d_gene: NA; CDR3aa: CASSAREYTEAFF; CDR3nt: TGTGCCAGTAGTGCCCGGGAGTACACTGAAGCTTTCTTT
abundance: NA; j_gene: TRBJ2-1; v_gene: TRBV27; d_gene: TRBD2; CDR3aa: CASSLSPLAGVYEQFF; CDR3nt: TGTGCCAGCAGTTTATCGCCCCTAGCGGGAGTATATGAGCAGTTCTTC
abundance: NA; j_gene: TRBJ2-7; v_gene: TRBV10-3; d_gene: TRBD2; CDR3aa: CATAGTAGGSYEQYF; CDR3nt: TGTGCCACGGCGGGCACCGCGGGAGGGTCCTACGAGCAGTACTTC
abundance: NA; j_gene: TRBJ2-5; v_gene: TRBV5-1; d_gene: NA; CDR3aa: CASSFRRVAGLETQYF; CDR3nt: TGCGCCAGCAGCTTTCGGCGGGTGGCAGGCCTAGAGACCCAGTACTTC